These 16 T cell receptor beta chains originate from one sample sequenced in a study of cytotoxic CD8 clonotypes in ibrutinib-treated CLL. Profiling relied on immunoSEQ multiplex PCR, and the TCRdb table lists in-frame clones only, not all of them. The sample has around 150,000 clones; about 88% are singletons. The sample in question was PBMCs, obtained at disease progression, from a patient treated with ibrutinib. These receptors were obtained from a human donor with chronic lymphocytic leukemia.

V gene TRBV11-3 combines with J gene TRBJ2-1; 12 bases line up with TRBD2. Trimming at V came to 1 base and at J to 14 bases, leaving 9 bases not matched to a gene. The V gene's germline CDR1 is SGHNT and CDR2 YENEEA. The CDR3 loop spans 15 amino acids. The CDR3 coding sequence is TGTGCCAGCAGCTTAGGACTAGCGGGAGAAGTCGTCGAGTTCTTC. It yields the protein CASSLGLAGEVVEFF.

This chain's CDR3 is CASQPSYVSGSAKGANVLTF. CDR3 sequence (DNA): TGCGCCAGCCAGCCAAGTTATGTCAGCGGGAGTGCTAAGGGGGCCAACGTCCTGACTTTC. V is TRBV4-1 and J is TRBJ2-6; 8 nucleotides line up with TRBD2. In germline, CDR1 is MGHRA, CDR2 YSYEKL. J gave up 4 bases and V 8 bases, and 22 bases lay outside the gene matches. The CDR3 totals 20 residues.

The CDR3 DNA reads TGTGCCAGCAGTGTATCAGGCTACAATGAGCAGTTCTTC. Its protein is CASSVSGYNEQFF. This rearrangement joins TRBV2 to TRBJ2-1; D remains unclear. CDR3 length: 13 residues. The germline V and J ends were trimmed by 4 bases and 3 bases, with 7 bases remaining between them. The germline CDR1 and CDR2 sequences are SNHLY and FYNNEI.

The V and J genes are TRBV6-5 and TRBJ2-3, with D perhaps given as TRBD1 or TRBD2 (5 bases each). With 5 bases removed from V and 2 bases from J, the gap between germline ends came to 11 bases. Per germline, CDR1 MNHEY and CDR2 SVGAGI. The CDR3 contains 14 residues. The CDR3 region has the DNA TGTGCCAGCAGTCGAGGGACGGACACAGATACGCAGTATTTT. It is translated as CASSRGTDTDTQYF.

This chain connects TRBV18 to TRBJ1-5; 9 bases fit TRBD1. The CDR3 contains 16 residues. CDR1 and CDR2 from the germline V gene are KGHSH and LQKENI. Unmatched junction bases numbered 2, after V lost 2 bases and J lost 0 bases. The DNA of the CDR3 is TGTGCCAGCTCACCAGTGACAGGGGGTAGCAATCAGCCCCAGCATTTT. Translation gives CASSPVTGGSNQPQHF.

CDR3 amino acids: CASSPPEISGNTIYF. The CDR3 DNA is TGTGCCAGCAGCCCCCCCGAGATATCTGGAAACACCATATATTTT. This chain connects TRBV7-2 to TRBJ1-3; D remains unclear. Trimming stripped 5 bases from V and 1 base from J, with 12 bases between. The CDR3 is 15 residues long. Looked up from germline, CDR1 is SGHTA and CDR2 is FQGNSA. Full variable domain (remainder filled in from reference TRBV7-2 and TRBJ1-3): GAGVSQSPSNKVTEKGKDVELRCDPISGHTALYWYRQSLGQGLEFLIYFQGNSAPDKSGLPSDRFSAERTGGSVSTLTIQRTQQEDSAVYLCASSPPEISGNTIYFGEGSWLTVV.

The chain employs TRBV7-2 and TRBJ2-5, with 7 bases matching TRBD2. The CDR3 consists of 16 residues. The junction had 17 bases not matched to a gene; V was cut back by 8 bases and J by 5 bases. The germline V gene has CDR1 SGHTA and CDR2 FQGNSA. The CDR3, as DNA: TGTGCCAGCGGGTTATCTGGCGGGAGTGTAATGGAGACCCAGTACTTC. Its translation is CASGLSGGSVMETQYF.

The V call is TRBV28, the J call TRBJ2-7; D may be TRBD2 (6 bases). Germline values: CDR1 MDHEN, CDR2 SYDVKM. This CDR3 spans 15 amino acids. The V and J ends lost 2 bases and 2 bases respectively, with 13 bases between them. This CDR3 reads CASSLGGYVAYEQYF. CDR3 nucleotides: TGTGCCAGCAGTTTAGGAGGGTATGTGGCCTACGAGCAGTACTTC.

V and J are TRBV5-6 and TRBJ2-3; D possibly matches TRBD1 or TRBD2 (5 bases each). Looked up from germline, CDR1 is SGHDT and CDR2 is YYEEEE. The CDR3 is 13 residues long. V was cut by 2 bases and J by 3 bases, with 7 bases left in between. Here the CDR3 DNA reads TGTGCCAGCAGCTTCGGGGCAACAGATACGCAGTATTTT. Amino acids: CASSFGATDTQYF. The complete variable domain, with remaining parts taken from reference TRBV5-6 and TRBJ2-3, reads DAGVTQSPTHLIKTRGQQVTLRCSPKSGHDTVSWYQQALGQGPQFIFQYYEEEERQRGNFPDRFSGHQFPNYSSELNVNALLLGDSALYLCASSFGATDTQYFGPGTRLTVL.

The chain employs TRBV10-3 and TRBJ1-2; TRBD1 might be the D (5 bases). With 0 bases removed from V and 8 bases from J, the gap between germline ends came to 13 bases. The germline V gene has CDR1 ENHRY and CDR2 SYGVKD. The CDR3 sequence is 14 residues long. The CDR3 region has the DNA TGTGCCATCAGTGAGTCGCAGGGAAGCGGGGGCTACACCTTC. Its protein product is CAISESQGSGGYTF.

The chain employs TRBV2 and TRBJ1-4, with TRBD1 identical over 7 bases. Losses at the gene ends were 6 bases for V and 4 bases for J; bases not matched to a gene: 5. CDR3 length equals 14 residues. CDR1 and CDR2 (germline): SNHLY, FYNNEI. DNA for the CDR3: TGTGCCAGCAGGGGACAGACCCTTAATGAAAAACTGTTTTTT. Its translation is CASRGQTLNEKLFF.

This clone was counted a single time. In DNA form, the CDR3 reads TGTGCCAGCAGTGAACCAGGGACGGACAATCAGCCCCAGCATTTT. Translation gives CASSEPGTDNQPQHF. This chain links TRBV6-1 with TRBJ1-5, with D possibly matching TRBD1 (5 bases). Germline-derived CDR1 and CDR2 are MNHNS and SASEGT. The CDR3 spans 15 residues. V lost 2 bases to trimming and J lost 3 bases, with 11 bases between them.

V gene TRBV19 combines with J gene TRBJ1-2, with a possible D match to TRBD1 (5 bases). This CDR3 comprises 11 residues. Trimming took 6 bases from V and 7 from J, leaving 9 bases between them. Germline CDR1 LNHDA, CDR2 SQIVND (reference sequence). The CDR3 sequence: CASRMGLGYTF. CDR3 DNA sequence: TGTGCCAGTAGAATGGGGCTTGGCTACACCTTC.

The chain links TRBV7-6 to TRBJ2-7, with 7 positions matching TRBD1. Trimming at V came to 1 base and at J to 1 base, leaving 4 bases not matched to a gene. Germline V gene lookup returns CDR1 SGHVS and CDR2 FNYEAQ. This CDR3 is built from 15 residues. The CDR3 region has the DNA TGTGCCAGCAGCTTAGGACAGGGAGAGTCCTACGAGCAGTACTTC. Protein sequence: CASSLGQGESYEQYF. The whole variable domain, remainder taken from reference TRBV7-6 and TRBJ2-7, is GAGVSQSPRYKVTKRGQDVALRCDPISGHVSLYWYRQALGQGPEFLTYFNYEAQQDKSGLPNDRFSAERPEGSISTLTIQRTEQRDSAMYRCASSLGQGESYEQYFGPGTRLTVT.

The CDR3 DNA reads TGTGCCAGCAGTTGGGGGGGACAGTTTTACGAGCAGTACTTC. Its translation: CASSWGGQFYEQYF. The chain couples TRBV6-5 to TRBJ2-7; D may correspond to TRBD1 or TRBD2 (7 bases each). The V and J ends lost 4 bases and 4 bases respectively, with 14 bases between them. The CDR3 length is 14 residues. Germline values: CDR1 MNHEY, CDR2 SVGAGI.

This chain connects TRBV12-5 to TRBJ1-2, with no clear D. Trimming stripped 4 bases from V and 8 bases from J, with 23 bases between. Germline V gene data show CDR1 as LGHNT and CDR2 as FRNRAP. The CDR3 is 16 residues long. CDR3 sequence reads: CASGSPNNDHARGYTF. Here the CDR3 DNA reads TGTGCTAGTGGTTCGCCCAACAACGACCACGCCAGGGGCTACACCTTC.